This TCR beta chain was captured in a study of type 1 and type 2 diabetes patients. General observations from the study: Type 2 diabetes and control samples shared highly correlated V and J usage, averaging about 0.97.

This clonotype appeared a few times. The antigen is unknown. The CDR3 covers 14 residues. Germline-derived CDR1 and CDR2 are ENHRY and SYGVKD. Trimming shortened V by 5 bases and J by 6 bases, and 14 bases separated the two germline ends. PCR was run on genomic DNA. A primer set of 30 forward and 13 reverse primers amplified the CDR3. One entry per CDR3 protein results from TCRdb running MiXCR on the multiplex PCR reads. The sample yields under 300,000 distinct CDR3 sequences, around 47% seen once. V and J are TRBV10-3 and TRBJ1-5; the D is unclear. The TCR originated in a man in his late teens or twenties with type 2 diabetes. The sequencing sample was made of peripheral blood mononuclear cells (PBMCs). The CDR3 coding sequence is TGTGCCATCAGTAACGGGGAATTCGGTCAGCCCCAGCATTTT. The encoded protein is CAISNGEFGQPQHF.